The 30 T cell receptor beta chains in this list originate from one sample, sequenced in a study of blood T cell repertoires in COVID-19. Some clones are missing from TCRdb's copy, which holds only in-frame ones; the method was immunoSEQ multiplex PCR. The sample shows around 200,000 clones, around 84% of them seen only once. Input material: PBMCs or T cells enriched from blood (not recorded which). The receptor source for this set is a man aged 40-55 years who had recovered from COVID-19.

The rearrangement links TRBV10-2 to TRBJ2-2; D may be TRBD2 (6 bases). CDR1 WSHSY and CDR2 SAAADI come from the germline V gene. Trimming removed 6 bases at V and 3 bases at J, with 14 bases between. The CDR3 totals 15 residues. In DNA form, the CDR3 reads TGCGCCAGCAGCCTGGCGGGGCGGGACACCGGGGAGCTGTTTTTT. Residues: CASSLAGRDTGELFF.

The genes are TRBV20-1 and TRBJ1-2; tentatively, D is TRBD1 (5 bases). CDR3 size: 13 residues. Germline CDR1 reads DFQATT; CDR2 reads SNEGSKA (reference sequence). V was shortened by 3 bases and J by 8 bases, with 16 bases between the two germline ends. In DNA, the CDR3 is TGCAGTGCTAGTACCGCAGGGATTCGGGGCTACACCTTC. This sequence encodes CSASTAGIRGYTF.

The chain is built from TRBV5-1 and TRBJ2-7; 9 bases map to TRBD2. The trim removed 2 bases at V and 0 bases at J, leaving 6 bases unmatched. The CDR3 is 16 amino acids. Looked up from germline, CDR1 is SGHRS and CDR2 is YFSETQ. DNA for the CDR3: TGCGCCAGCAGCTTAGGGCTAGCGGGAAGCTCCTACGAGCAGTACTTC. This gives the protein CASSLGLAGSSYEQYF.

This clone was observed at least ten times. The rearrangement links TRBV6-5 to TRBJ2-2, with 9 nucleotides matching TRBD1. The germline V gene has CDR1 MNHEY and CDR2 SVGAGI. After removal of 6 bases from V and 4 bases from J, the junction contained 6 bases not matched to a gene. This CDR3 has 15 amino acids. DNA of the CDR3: TGTGCCAGCAGACTAGGGACAGGGACCACCGGGGAGCTGTTTTTT. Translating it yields CASRLGTGTTGELFF.

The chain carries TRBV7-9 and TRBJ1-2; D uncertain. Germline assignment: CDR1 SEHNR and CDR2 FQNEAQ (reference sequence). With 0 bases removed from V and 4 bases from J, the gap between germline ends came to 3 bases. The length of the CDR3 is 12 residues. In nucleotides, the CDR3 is TGTGCCAGCAGCTTAGCTCTCTATGGCTACACCTTC. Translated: CASSLALYGYTF.

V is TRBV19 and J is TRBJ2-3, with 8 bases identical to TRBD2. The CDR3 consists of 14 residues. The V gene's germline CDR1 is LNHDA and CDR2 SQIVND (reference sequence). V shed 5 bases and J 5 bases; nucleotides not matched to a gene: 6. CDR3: CASSASGSGDTQYF. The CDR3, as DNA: TGTGCCAGTAGTGCGAGCGGGAGTGGAGATACGCAGTATTTT.

CDR3 in amino acids: CASGRENVKAAFF. Here the CDR3 DNA reads TGTGCCAGCGGCAGGGAAAACGTAAAAGCAGCTTTCTTT. The V and J genes are TRBV12-3 or TRBV12-4 and TRBJ1-1; D is possibly TRBD1 (5 bases). V shed 8 bases and J shed 10 bases, with 20 bases lying between them. The CDR3 covers 13 residues.

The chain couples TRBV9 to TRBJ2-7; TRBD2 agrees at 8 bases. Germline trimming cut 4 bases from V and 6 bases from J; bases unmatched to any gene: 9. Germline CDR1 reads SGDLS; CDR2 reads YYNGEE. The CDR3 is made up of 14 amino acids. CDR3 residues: CASSPSGSTREQYF. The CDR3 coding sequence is TGTGCCAGCAGCCCCAGCGGGAGCACTCGCGAGCAGTACTTC.

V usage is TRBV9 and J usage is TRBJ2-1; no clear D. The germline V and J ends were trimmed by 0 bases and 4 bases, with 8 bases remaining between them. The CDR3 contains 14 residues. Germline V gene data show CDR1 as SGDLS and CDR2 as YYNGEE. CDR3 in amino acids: CASSVEPSYNEQFF. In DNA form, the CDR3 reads TGTGCCAGCAGCGTAGAGCCTAGTTACAATGAGCAGTTCTTC.

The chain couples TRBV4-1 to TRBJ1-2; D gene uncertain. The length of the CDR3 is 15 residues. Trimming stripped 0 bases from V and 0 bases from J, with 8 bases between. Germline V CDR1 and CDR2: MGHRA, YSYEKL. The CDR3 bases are TGCGCCAGCAGCCAAGAAAGCGGATCTAACTATGGCTACACCTTC. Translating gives CASSQESGSNYGYTF.

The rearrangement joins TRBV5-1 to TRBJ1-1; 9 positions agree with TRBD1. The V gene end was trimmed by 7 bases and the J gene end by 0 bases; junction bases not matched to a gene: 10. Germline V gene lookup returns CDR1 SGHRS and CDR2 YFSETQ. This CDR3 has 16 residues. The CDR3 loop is CASGTRDRVMNTEAFF. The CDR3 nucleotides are TGCGCCAGCGGAACCCGGGACAGGGTGATGAACACTGAAGCTTTCTTT.

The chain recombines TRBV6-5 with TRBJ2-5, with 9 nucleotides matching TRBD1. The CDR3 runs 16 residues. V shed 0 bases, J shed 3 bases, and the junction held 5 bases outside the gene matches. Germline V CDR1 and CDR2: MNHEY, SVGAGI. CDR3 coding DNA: TGTGCCAGCAGTTACTCAACATGGGACAGGGAAGAGACCCAGTACTTC. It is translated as CASSYSTWDREETQYF.

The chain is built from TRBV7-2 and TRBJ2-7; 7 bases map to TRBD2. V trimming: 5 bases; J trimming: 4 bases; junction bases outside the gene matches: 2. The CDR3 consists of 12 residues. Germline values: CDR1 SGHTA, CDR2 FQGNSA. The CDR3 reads CASSRGLYEQYF. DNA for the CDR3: TGTGCCAGCAGCCGGGGACTATACGAGCAGTACTTC. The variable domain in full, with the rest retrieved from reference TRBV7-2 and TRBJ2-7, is GAGVSQSPSNKVTEKGKDVELRCDPISGHTALYWYRQSLGQGLEFLIYFQGNSAPDKSGLPSDRFSAERTGGSVSTLTIQRTQQEDSAVYLCASSRGLYEQYFGPGTRLTVT.

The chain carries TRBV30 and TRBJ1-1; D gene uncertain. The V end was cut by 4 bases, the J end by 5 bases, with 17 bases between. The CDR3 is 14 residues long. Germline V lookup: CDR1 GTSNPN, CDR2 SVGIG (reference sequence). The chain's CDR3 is CAWNPPRAWTEAFF. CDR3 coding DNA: TGTGCCTGGAACCCCCCGAGGGCTTGGACTGAAGCTTTCTTT.

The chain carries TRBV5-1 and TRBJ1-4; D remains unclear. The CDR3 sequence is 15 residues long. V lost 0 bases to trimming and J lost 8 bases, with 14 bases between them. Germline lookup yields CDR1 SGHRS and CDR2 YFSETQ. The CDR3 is CASSLGGPEGEKLFF. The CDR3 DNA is TGCGCCAGCAGCTTGGGAGGGCCCGAGGGCGAAAAACTGTTTTTT.

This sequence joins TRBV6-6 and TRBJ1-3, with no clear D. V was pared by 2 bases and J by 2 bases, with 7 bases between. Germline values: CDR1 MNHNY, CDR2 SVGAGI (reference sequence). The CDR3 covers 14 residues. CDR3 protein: CASSYAGAGNTIYF. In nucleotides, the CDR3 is TGTGCCAGCAGTTACGCAGGCGCTGGAAACACCATATATTTT.

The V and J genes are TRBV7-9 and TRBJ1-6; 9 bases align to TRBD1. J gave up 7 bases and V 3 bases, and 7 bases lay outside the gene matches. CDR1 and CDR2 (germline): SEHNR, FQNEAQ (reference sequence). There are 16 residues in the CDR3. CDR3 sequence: CASSLTGGIVNSPLHF. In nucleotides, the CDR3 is TGTGCCAGCAGCTTGACAGGGGGTATTGTGAATTCACCCCTCCACTTT.

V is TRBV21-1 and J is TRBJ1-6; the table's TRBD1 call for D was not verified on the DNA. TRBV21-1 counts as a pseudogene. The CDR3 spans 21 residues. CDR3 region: CASSKVSNARTVNSYNSPLHF. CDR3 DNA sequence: TGTGCCAGCAGCAAAGTCTCGAACGCCCGGACAGTAAACTCCTATAATTCACCCCTCCACTTT.

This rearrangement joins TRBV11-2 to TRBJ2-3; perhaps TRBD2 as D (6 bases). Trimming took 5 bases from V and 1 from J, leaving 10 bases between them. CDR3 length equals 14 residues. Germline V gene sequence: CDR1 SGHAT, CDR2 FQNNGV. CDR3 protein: CASSLWGGTDTQYF. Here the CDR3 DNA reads TGTGCCAGCAGCCTCTGGGGGGGCACAGATACGCAGTATTTT.

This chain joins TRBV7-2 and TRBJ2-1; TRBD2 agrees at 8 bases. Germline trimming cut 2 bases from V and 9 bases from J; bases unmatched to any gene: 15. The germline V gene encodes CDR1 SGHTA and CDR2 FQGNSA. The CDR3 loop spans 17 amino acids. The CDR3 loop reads CASSLWVGGRSLGEQFF. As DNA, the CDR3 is TGTGCCAGCAGCTTATGGGTGGGCGGGAGGTCCCTTGGTGAGCAGTTCTTC.

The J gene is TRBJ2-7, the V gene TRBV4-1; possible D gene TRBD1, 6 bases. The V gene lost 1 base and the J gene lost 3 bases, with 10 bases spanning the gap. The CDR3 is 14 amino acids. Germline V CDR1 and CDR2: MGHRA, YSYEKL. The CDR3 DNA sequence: TGCGCCAGCAGCCAAGCTAGGGGGAACTACGAGCAGTACTTC. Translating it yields CASSQARGNYEQYF.

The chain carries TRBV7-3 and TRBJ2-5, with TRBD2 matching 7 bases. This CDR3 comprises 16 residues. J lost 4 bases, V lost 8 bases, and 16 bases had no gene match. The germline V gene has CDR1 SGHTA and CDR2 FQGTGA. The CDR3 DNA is TGTGCCAGCGCCCCCCAAGCGGGCGGGAGCGGAGAGACCCAGTACTTC. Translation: CASAPQAGGSGETQYF.

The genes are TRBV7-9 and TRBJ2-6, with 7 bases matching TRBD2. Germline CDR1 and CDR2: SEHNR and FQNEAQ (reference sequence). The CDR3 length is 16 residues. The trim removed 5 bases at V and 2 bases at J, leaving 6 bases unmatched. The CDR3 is CASSRSGGPGANVLTF. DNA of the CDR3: TGTGCCAGCAGCCGCTCGGGGGGTCCTGGGGCCAACGTCCTGACTTTC.

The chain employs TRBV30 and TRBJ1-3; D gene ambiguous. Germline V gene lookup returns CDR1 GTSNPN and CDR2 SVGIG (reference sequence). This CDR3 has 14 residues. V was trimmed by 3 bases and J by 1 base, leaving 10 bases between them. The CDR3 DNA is TGTGCCTGGAGCACGGGTTTTTCTGGAAACACCATATATTTT. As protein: CAWSTGFSGNTIYF.

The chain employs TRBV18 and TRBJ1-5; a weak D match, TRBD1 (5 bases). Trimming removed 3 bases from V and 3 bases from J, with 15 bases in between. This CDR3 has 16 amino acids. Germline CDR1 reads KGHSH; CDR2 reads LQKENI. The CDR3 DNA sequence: TGTGCCAGCTCACCTTCCCTAGACAGAGCCAATCAGCCCCAGCATTTT. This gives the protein CASSPSLDRANQPQHF.

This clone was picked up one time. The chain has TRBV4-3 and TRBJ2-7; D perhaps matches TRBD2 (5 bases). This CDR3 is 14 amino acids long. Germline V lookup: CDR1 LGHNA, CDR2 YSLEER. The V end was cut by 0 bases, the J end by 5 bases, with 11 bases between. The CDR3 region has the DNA TGCGCCAGCAGCCAAGAGCTAGCTCTGAACGAGCAGTACTTC. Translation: CASSQELALNEQYF.

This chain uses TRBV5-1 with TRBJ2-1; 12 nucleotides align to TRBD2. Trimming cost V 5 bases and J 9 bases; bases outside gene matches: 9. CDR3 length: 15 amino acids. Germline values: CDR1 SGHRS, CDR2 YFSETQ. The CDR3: CASRGLAGAWGEQFF. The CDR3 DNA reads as TGCGCCAGCAGGGGACTAGCGGGTGCGTGGGGTGAGCAGTTCTTC.

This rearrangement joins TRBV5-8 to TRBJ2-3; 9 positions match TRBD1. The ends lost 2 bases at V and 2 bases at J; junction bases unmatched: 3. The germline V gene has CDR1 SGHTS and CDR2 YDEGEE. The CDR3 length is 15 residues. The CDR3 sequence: CASSFGTGITDTQYF. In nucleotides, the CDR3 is TGTGCCAGCAGCTTCGGGACAGGGATCACAGATACGCAGTATTTT.

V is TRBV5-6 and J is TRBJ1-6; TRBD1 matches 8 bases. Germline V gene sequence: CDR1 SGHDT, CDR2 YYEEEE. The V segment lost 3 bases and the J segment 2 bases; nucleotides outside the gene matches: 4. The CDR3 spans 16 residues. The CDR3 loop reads CASSSAGGPYNSPLHF. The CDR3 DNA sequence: TGTGCCAGCAGCTCAGCAGGGGGCCCCTATAATTCACCCCTCCACTTT.

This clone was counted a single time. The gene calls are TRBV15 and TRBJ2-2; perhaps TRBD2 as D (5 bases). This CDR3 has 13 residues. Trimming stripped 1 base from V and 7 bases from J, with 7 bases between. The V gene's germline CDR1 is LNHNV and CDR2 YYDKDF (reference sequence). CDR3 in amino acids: CATSRAGNGELFF. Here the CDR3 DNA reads TGTGCCACCAGCAGAGCCGGGAACGGGGAGCTGTTTTTT.